What follows are 15 T cell receptor beta chains derived from one specimen sequenced in a study of PD-1 blockade in classical Hodgkin lymphoma. TCRdb keeps only in-frame clones here, not all; method: immunoSEQ multiplex PCR. The data show about 2,700 clones, roughly three quarters seen once. Noted time point: cycle 4 day 1 (C4D1), after more than five weeks of nivolumab. Each patient experienced a relapse that followed autologous stem cell transplantation, and brentuximab vedotin exposure varied. Isolated CD8+ T cells were derived from thawed PBMCs through magnetic negative selection. Source: CD8+ T cells from blood, taken before the fourth cycle of nivolumab. These receptors all stem from a human donor with classical Hodgkin lymphoma.

This clone was detected only a few times. The V gene is TRBV7-3, the J gene TRBJ1-5; no definite D call. This CDR3 region has 13 residues. With 1 base removed from V and 7 bases from J, the gap between germline ends came to 8 bases. The V gene's germline CDR1 is SGHTA and CDR2 FQGTGA. For the CDR3, the DNA is TGTGCCAGCAGCTTAAGGGCGGGGCAGCCCCAGCATTTT. Residues: CASSLRAGQPQHF. Looking up the rest from reference TRBV7-3 and TRBJ1-5 gives the full variable domain: GAGVSQTPSNKVTEKGKYVELRCDPISGHTALYWYRQSLGQGPEFLIYFQGTGAADDSGLPNDRFFAVRPEGSVSTLKIQRTERGDSAVYLCASSLRAGQPQHFGDGTRLSIL.

V and J are TRBV29-1 and TRBJ1-1; D is ambiguous. CDR1 is SQVTM, CDR2 ANQGSEA, per germline. V shed 4 bases and J shed 0 bases, with 9 bases lying between them. CDR3 length: 13 residues. The CDR3 nucleotides are TGCAGCGTTGTCGGCGGAATGAACACTGAAGCTTTCTTT. Translation: CSVVGGMNTEAFF.

This clone showed up just a few times. This chain links TRBV28 with TRBJ1-1; 12 bases are a match to TRBD1. This CDR3 has 18 residues. V lost 0 bases, J lost 5 bases, and 10 bases stayed unmatched. The germline CDR1 and CDR2 sequences are MDHEN and SYDVKM. CDR3 amino acids: CASSLWGMGQGAGTEAFF. DNA of the CDR3: TGTGCCAGCAGTTTATGGGGGATGGGACAGGGGGCGGGTACTGAAGCTTTCTTT.

This chain uses TRBV29-1 with TRBJ2-2, with D possibly being TRBD2 (6 bases). Trimming shortened V by 4 bases and J by 5 bases, and 11 bases separated the two germline ends. CDR1 is SQVTM and CDR2 is ANQGSEA in the germline V gene. The CDR3 loop spans 13 amino acids. CDR3 DNA: TGCAGCGTTGTCGCGGAGGGGACCGGGGAGCTGTTTTTT. Amino acids: CSVVAEGTGELFF.

The CDR3 nucleotides are TGTGCCAGCAGTTTCCGGATAGATGAAAAACTGTTTTTT. Translating gives CASSFRIDEKLFF. This chain joins TRBV5-8 and TRBJ1-4; D is ambiguous. The CDR3 is 13 residues long. Germline V gene data show CDR1 as SGHTS and CDR2 as YDEGEE. V lost 5 bases and J lost 6, with 11 bases in between.

This chain connects TRBV5-1 to TRBJ2-2; D is unresolved. Germline V gene sequence: CDR1 SGHRS, CDR2 YFSETQ. This CDR3 comprises 13 residues. V shed 0 bases and J shed 6 bases, with 6 bases lying between them. The CDR3 region is CASSLVLAGELFF. The CDR3 DNA follows: TGCGCCAGCAGCTTGGTGTTAGCCGGGGAGCTGTTTTTT.

The J gene is TRBJ2-5, the V gene TRBV7-4; D may be TRBD2 (5 bases). The CDR3 loop spans 14 amino acids. In germline, CDR1 is SGHVT, CDR2 SQSDAQ. Trimming cost V 6 bases and J 3 bases, with 14 bases left between them. CDR3 coding DNA: TGTGCCAGCAGTCAGTTATTGGGAGAAGAGACCCAGTACTTC. It specifies CASSQLLGEETQYF. Full variable domain (missing parts from reference TRBV7-4 and TRBJ2-5): GAGVSQSPRYKVAKRGRDVALRCDSISGHVTLYWYRQTLGQGSEVLTYSQSDAQRDKSGRPSGRFSAERPERSVSTLKIQRTEQGDSAVYLCASSQLLGEETQYFGPGTRLLVL.

This chain joins TRBV5-1 and TRBJ2-1; 13 bases line up with TRBD2. The germline CDR1 and CDR2 sequences are SGHRS and YFSETQ. This CDR3 spans 19 amino acids. V gave up 4 bases and J gave up 8 bases; unmatched junction bases: 18. CDR3 region: CASSGPGLAGLEARDEQFF. Here the CDR3 DNA reads TGCGCCAGCAGCGGCCCGGGACTAGCGGGATTAGAGGCGCGCGATGAGCAGTTCTTC.

This clone was observed a single time. V usage is TRBV27 and J usage is TRBJ2-5; 7 positions match TRBD1. The J call may be mistaken, given a closer DNA end match to TRBJ2-7. Germline V CDR1 and CDR2: MNHEY, SMNVEV (reference sequence). The CDR3 runs to 14 residues. The CDR3 DNA reads TGTGCCAGCTCTGGACAGGACAGCTCCTACGAGCAGTACTTC. Amino acid sequence: CASSGQDSSYEQYF.

This chain joins TRBV5-1 and TRBJ2-5; D may match TRBD1 or TRBD2 (5 bases each). The J call could be wrong; TRBJ2-7 is a better fit for the DNA end. CDR1 SGHRS and CDR2 YFSETQ come from the germline V gene. This CDR3 region has 15 residues. CDR3: CASSLEGTVGYEQYF. CDR3 nucleotides: TGCGCCAGCAGCTTGGAGGGGACCGTTGGCTACGAGCAGTACTTC.

This chain links TRBV2 with TRBJ2-2; weak D call: TRBD1 (5 bases). Germline-derived CDR1 and CDR2 are SNHLY and FYNNEI. The CDR3 is made up of 15 amino acids. The CDR3 DNA follows: TGTGCTACCAGGGCAGGAAATTCGAACACCGGGGAGCTGTTTTTT. Its translation: CATRAGNSNTGELFF.

The chain recombines TRBV27 with TRBJ2-7; either TRBD1 or TRBD2 may supply D (5 bases each). There are 15 residues in the CDR3. Trimming pared 8 bases from V and 2 bases from J, leaving 19 bases between. Per the germline V gene, CDR1 is MNHEY and CDR2 is SMNVEV (reference sequence). Here the CDR3 DNA reads TGTGCCAGCCGTGTTGGGGAGTTCAGGGCCTACGAGCAGTACTTC. Residues: CASRVGEFRAYEQYF.

This chain links TRBV6-4 with TRBJ2-1; D unclear. The germline V gene encodes CDR1 MRHNA and CDR2 SNTAGT. This CDR3 contains 13 residues. The V and J ends lost 4 bases and 7 bases respectively, with 11 bases between them. The CDR3 loop reads CASSAFVGNEQFF. In DNA, the CDR3 is TGTGCCAGCAGTGCTTTCGTTGGGAATGAGCAGTTCTTC.

The chain is built from TRBV7-8 and TRBJ1-3; the match to TRBD1 covers 8 bases. Germline V gene lookup returns CDR1 SGHVS and CDR2 FQNEAQ. The CDR3 runs to 16 residues. Trimming cost V 1 base and J 2 bases; bases outside gene matches: 4. The CDR3 region is CASSLDSRGPGNTIYF. The DNA for the CDR3 is TGTGCCAGCAGCTTAGACTCCAGGGGGCCTGGAAACACCATATATTTT.

The chain joins TRBV27 to TRBJ2-7; 9 nucleotides align to TRBD1. This CDR3 region has 14 residues. Trimming took 8 bases from V and 2 from J; bases not matched to a gene: 7. Germline V lookup: CDR1 MNHEY, CDR2 SMNVEV (reference sequence). CDR3 coding DNA: TGTGCCAGCGCCCTGGACAGGGGCCCCTACGAGCAGTACTTC. Encoded protein: CASALDRGPYEQYF.